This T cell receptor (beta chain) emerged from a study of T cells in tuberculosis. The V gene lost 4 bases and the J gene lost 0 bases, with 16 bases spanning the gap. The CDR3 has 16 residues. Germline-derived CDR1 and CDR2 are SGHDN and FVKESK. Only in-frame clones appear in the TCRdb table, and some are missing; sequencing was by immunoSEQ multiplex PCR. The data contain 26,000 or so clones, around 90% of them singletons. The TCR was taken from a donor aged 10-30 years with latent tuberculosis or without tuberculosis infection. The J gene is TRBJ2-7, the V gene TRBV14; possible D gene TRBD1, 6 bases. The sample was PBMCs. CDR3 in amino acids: CASSLPGRGSSYEQYF. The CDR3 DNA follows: TGTGCCAGCAGCCTTCCGGGCAGGGGATCCTCCTACGAGCAGTACTTC.